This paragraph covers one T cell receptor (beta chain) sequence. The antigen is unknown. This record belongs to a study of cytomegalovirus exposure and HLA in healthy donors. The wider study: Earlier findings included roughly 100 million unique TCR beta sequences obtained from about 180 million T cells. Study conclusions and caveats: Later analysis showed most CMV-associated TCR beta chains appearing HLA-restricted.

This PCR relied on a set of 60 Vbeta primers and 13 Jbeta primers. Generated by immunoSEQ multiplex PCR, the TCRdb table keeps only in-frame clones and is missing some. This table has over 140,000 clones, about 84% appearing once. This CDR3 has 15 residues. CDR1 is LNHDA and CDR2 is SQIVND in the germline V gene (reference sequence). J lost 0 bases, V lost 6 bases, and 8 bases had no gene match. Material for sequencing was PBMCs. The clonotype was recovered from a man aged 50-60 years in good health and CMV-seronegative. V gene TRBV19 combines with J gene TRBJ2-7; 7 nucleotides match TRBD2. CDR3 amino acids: CASRGGTESSYEQYF. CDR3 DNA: TGTGCCAGTAGGGGGGGGACCGAAAGCTCCTACGAGCAGTACTTC. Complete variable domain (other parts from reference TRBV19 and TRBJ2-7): DGGITQSPKYLFRKEGQNVTLSCEQNLNHDAMYWYRQDPGQGLRLIYYSQIVNDFQKGDIAEGYSVSREKKESFPLTVTSAQKNPTAFYLCASRGGTESSYEQYFGPGTRLTVT.